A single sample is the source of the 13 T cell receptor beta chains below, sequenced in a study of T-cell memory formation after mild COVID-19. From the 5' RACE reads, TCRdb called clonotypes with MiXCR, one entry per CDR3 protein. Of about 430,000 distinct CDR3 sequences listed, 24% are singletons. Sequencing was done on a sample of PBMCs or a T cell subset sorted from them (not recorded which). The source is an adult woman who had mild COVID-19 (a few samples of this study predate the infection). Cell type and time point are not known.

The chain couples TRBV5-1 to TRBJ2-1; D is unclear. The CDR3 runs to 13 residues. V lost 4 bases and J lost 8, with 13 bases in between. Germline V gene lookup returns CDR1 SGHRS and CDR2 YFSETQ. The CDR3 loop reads CASSLPNQDEQFF. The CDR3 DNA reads TGCGCCAGCAGCCTCCCGAATCAGGATGAGCAGTTCTTC.

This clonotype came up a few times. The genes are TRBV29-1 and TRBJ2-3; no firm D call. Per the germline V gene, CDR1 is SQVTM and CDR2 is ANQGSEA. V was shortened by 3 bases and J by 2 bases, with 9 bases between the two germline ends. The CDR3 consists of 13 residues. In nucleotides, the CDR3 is TGCAGCGTTGAGGGGTGGAACACAGATACGCAGTATTTT. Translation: CSVEGWNTDTQYF.

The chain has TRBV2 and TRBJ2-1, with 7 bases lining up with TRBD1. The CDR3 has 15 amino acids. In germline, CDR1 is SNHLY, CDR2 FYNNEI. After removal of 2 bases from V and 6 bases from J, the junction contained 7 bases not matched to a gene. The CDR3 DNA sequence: TGTGCCAGCAGTGAATTAGGGGGACAGAGCAATGAGCAGTTCTTC. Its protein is CASSELGGQSNEQFF.

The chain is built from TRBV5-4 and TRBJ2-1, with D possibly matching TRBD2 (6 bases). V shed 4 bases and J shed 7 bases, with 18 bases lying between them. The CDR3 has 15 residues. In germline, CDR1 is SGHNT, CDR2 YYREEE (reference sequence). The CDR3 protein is CASSGPGTPLNEQFF. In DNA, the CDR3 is TGTGCCAGCAGCGGACCCGGGACTCCACTTAATGAGCAGTTCTTC.

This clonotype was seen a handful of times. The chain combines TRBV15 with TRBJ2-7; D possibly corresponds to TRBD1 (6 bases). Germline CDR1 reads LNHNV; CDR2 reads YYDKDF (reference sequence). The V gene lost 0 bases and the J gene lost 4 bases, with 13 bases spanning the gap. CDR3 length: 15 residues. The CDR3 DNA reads TGTGCCACCAGCAGAGAACTCGGGACACATTACGAGCAGTACTTC. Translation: CATSRELGTHYEQYF.

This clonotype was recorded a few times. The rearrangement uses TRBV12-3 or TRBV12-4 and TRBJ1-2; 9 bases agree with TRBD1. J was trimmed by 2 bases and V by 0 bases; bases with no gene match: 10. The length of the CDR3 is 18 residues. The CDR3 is CASSLAILTGGENYGYTF. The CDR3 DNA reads TGTGCCAGCAGTTTAGCGATTCTGACAGGGGGTGAAAACTATGGCTACACCTTC.

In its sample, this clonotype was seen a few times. CDR3 nucleotide sequence: TGTGCCAGCAGCGTAGAAACCACTAGCATCGAGCAGTTCTTC. Translation: CASSVETTSIEQFF. V and J are TRBV9 and TRBJ2-1, with D possibly being TRBD2 (6 bases). V was pared by 0 bases and J by 10 bases, with 14 bases between. From germline, CDR1 is SGDLS and CDR2 YYNGEE. This CDR3 spans 14 amino acids. The entire variable domain, with the rest obtained from reference TRBV9 and TRBJ2-1, is as follows: DSGVTQTPKHLITATGQRVTLRCSPRSGDLSVYWYQQSLDQGLQFLIQYYNGEERAKGNILERFSAQQFPDLHSELNLSSLELGDSALYFCASSVETTSIEQFFGPGTRLTVL.

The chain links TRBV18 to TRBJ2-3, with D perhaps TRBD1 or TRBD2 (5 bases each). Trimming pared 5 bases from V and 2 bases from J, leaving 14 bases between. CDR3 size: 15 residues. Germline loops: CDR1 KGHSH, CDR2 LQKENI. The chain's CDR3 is CASSETIGATDTQYF. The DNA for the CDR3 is TGTGCCAGCTCAGAGACCATCGGGGCCACAGATACGCAGTATTTT.

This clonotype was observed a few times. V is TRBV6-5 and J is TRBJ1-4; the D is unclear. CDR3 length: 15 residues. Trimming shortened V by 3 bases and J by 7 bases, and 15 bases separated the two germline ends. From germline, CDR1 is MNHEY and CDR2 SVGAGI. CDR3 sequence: CASSYNRDGGEKLFF. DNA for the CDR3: TGTGCCAGCAGTTATAATCGCGACGGCGGTGAAAAACTGTTTTTT.

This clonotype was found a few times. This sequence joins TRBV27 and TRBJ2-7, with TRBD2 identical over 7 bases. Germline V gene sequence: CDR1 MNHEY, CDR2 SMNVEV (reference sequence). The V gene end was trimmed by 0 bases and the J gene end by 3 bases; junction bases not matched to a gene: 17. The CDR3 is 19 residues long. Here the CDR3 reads CASSLSSGRASGKIYEQYF. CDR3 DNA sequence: TGTGCCAGCAGTTTATCATCAGGGAGGGCATCGGGGAAGATCTACGAGCAGTACTTC.

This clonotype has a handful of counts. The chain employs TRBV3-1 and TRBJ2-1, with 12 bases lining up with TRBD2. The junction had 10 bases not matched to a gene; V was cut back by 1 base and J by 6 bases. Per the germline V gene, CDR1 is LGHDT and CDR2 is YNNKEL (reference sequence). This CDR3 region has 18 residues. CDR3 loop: CASSQGARTSGKPNEQFF. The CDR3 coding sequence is TGTGCCAGCAGCCAAGGTGCCCGGACTAGCGGGAAGCCCAATGAGCAGTTCTTC.

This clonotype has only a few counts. For the CDR3, the DNA is TGTGCCACCAGCAGAGGGATTGAAGAGACCCAGTACTTC. It specifies CATSRGIEETQYF. The chain combines TRBV15 with TRBJ2-5; D not certain. The germline CDR1 and CDR2 sequences are LNHNV and YYDKDF (reference sequence). The CDR3 loop spans 13 amino acids. Deletions cut 1 base from V and 3 bases from J, with 6 bases between.

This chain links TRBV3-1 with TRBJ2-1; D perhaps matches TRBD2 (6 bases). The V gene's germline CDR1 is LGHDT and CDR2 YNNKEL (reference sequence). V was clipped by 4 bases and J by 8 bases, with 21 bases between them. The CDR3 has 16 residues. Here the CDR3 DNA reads TGTGCCAGCAGCCCCAGGGTTGGGGAGGAAGTCGATGAGCAGTTCTTC. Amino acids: CASSPRVGEEVDEQFF.